This TCR beta chain was identified in a study of T-cell reconstitution after alpha-beta-depleted transplantation in children. TCRbeta library preparation incorporated unique molecular identifiers. A single record per CDR3 protein comes from TCRdb applying MiXCR to the PCR reads. Of a few hundred thousand distinct CDR3 sequences in the sample, roughly a quarter are singletons; the top ten hold about 4.8%. The CDR3 contains 14 residues. With V trimmed by 4 bases and J by 7 bases, 6 bases remained unmatched. CDR1 is KGHDR and CDR2 is SFDVKD in the germline V gene. This clonotype was found a few times. The chain uses TRBV24-1 and TRBJ2-1; TRBD2 matches 7 bases. This sequence was found in a female patient aged 2-10 years who had a stem cell transplant for congenital amegakaryocytic thrombocytopenia, so the T cells may come from the graft donor. Sequenced here: PBMCs, mostly from graft donor cells, sampled 360 days after TCRalphabeta/CD19-depleted stem cell transplant. The CDR3 nucleotides read TGTGCCACCAGTGAGGGGGGAGGGCCAAATGAGCAGTTCTTC. Translation gives CATSEGGGPNEQFF.